This TCR beta chain came from a study of naive and memory T cell subsets. Two oligonucleotides, mixed equimolar, formed the beta constant-region primer covering TRBC1 and TRBC2. Four rounds of PCR amplified the ligated cDNA using nested alpha and beta constant-region primers plus SP2. TCRdb recomputed calls from the UMI-ligation and nested PCR reads with MiXCR, one row per CDR3 protein. The profile shows tens of thousands of distinct CDR3 sequences, about 12% of them singletons. Alpha and beta libraries were amplified separately from the second PCR onward. CMV status came from CD4+ T cell IFNgamma after overnight CMV lysate stimulation of fresh PBMCs. Cells stained for CD3, CD4, CD8, CD45RA, CD27 and viability were sorted into four CD45RA/CD27 subsets. Trimming at V came to 8 bases and at J to 5 bases, leaving 8 bases not matched to a gene. The CDR3 consists of 13 residues. CDR1 and CDR2 (germline): SGHAT, FQDESV (reference sequence).

The TCR originated in a human donor in good health. The chain combines TRBV11-1 with TRBJ2-5; 7 positions agree with TRBD1. The sample was central memory CD4+ T cells from blood. The CDR3 is CASGKQGSETQYF. The CDR3, as DNA: TGTGCCAGCGGCAAACAGGGGTCGGAGACCCAGTACTTC.